Below are 19 T cell receptor beta chains sequenced from a single sample in a study of blood T cell repertoires in COVID-19. Here immunoSEQ multiplex PCR was the method, and the copy in TCRdb shows in-frame clones only, minus some. The table has 300,000 to 400,000 clones, 88% seen once; the top ten hold roughly 4%. Sequencing used peripheral blood. The receptors were gathered from a woman aged 45-65 years with active or convalescent COVID-19.

This clone was observed a handful of times. The gene calls are TRBV6-5 and TRBJ2-7, with TRBD2 as a possible D gene (6 bases). The CDR3 extends over 15 amino acids. The V end lost 6 bases, the J end lost 5 bases, and 20 bases lay between the germline ends. In germline, CDR1 is MNHEY, CDR2 SVGAGI. CDR3 amino acids: CASSGRGLGRHEQYF. DNA for the CDR3: TGTGCCAGCAGCGGGCGGGGACTGGGACGCCACGAGCAGTACTTC.

This chain joins TRBV7-2 and TRBJ2-1; 7 bases match TRBD2. The V segment lost 4 bases and the J segment 4 bases; nucleotides outside the gene matches: 1. Germline CDR1 and CDR2: SGHTA and FQGNSA. This CDR3 comprises 13 residues. The CDR3, as DNA: TGTGCCAGCAGCTCTAGCGGATACAATGAGCAGTTCTTC. Protein: CASSSSGYNEQFF.

V gene TRBV5-4 combines with J gene TRBJ2-1, with D perhaps TRBD1 (5 bases). The CDR3 extends over 18 amino acids. Germline V gives CDR1 SGHNT, CDR2 YYREEE (reference sequence). V was trimmed by 1 base and J by 2 bases, leaving 19 bases between them. CDR3 bases: TGTGCCAGCAGCTTGTTTCCCAGGGTTGGTCCTGCCTACAATGAGCAGTTCTTC. Its protein product is CASSLFPRVGPAYNEQFF.

The count of this clone is one. V and J are TRBV6-2 or TRBV6-3 and TRBJ2-3, with 11 bases aligning to TRBD2. This CDR3 contains 15 residues. Trimming cost V 6 bases and J 6 bases; bases outside gene matches: 8. Germline-derived CDR1 and CDR2 are MNHEY and SVGEGT. CDR3 residues: CASSILAGGSDTQYF. CDR3 sequence (DNA): TGTGCCAGCAGCATCCTAGCGGGAGGTAGCGATACGCAGTATTTT.

The genes are TRBV27 and TRBJ1-2, with TRBD1 identical over 10 bases. Germline V gene data show CDR1 as MNHEY and CDR2 as SMNVEV (reference sequence). The CDR3 totals 15 residues. Trimming at V came to 3 bases and at J to 1 base, leaving 2 bases not matched to a gene. The CDR3 here is CASSFGTGVNYGYTF. DNA for the CDR3: TGTGCCAGCAGTTTTGGGACAGGGGTTAACTATGGCTACACCTTC.

The CDR3, as DNA: TGTGCCACCAGTGACTCGGGACTAGCGGGGAGAGTCTCCTACAATGAGCAGTTCTTC. Its protein is CATSDSGLAGRVSYNEQFF. The V gene is TRBV24-1, the J gene TRBJ2-1; 13 nucleotides line up with TRBD2. V lost 4 bases and J lost 0; bases outside the gene matches: 8. CDR3 size: 19 residues. Germline-derived CDR1 and CDR2 are KGHDR and SFDVKD.

The rearrangement uses TRBV3-1 (or the pseudogene TRBV3-2) and TRBJ2-5; 10 bases line up with TRBD2. The V gene end was trimmed by 2 bases and the J gene end by 8 bases; junction bases not matched to a gene: 5. This CDR3 region has 14 residues. Germline-derived CDR1 and CDR2 are LGHDT and YNNKEL (reference sequence). The CDR3 nucleotides are TGTGCCAGCAGCCAAACTAGCGGGGAGTCTACCCAGTACTTC. Translating gives CASSQTSGESTQYF.

This chain uses TRBV10-3 with TRBJ2-7; 7 nucleotides agree with TRBD1. The CDR3 length is 13 residues. Trimming took 11 bases from V and 1 from J; bases not matched to a gene: 8. Germline CDR1 is ENHRY and CDR2 is SYGVKD. The CDR3 reads CALSTGSSYEQYF. As DNA, the CDR3 is TGTGCCCTCTCGACAGGGTCGTCCTACGAGCAGTACTTC.

The V gene is TRBV18, the J gene TRBJ2-7, with 9 bases matching TRBD2. In germline, CDR1 is KGHSH, CDR2 LQKENI. V lost 3 bases and J lost 0; bases outside the gene matches: 0. This CDR3 has 14 residues. The CDR3 spells CASSPTSGSYEQYF. The CDR3 DNA reads as TGTGCCAGCTCACCGACTAGCGGCTCCTACGAGCAGTACTTC.

The rearrangement links TRBV7-2 to TRBJ1-1, with D tentatively TRBD1 (6 bases). Germline CDR1 is SGHTA and CDR2 is FQGNSA. The CDR3 spans 15 residues. The V gene lost 3 bases and the J gene lost 0 bases, with 11 bases spanning the gap. The CDR3 loop is CASSLTGRMNTEAFF. The DNA of the CDR3 is TGTGCCAGCAGCTTGACAGGACGGATGAACACTGAAGCTTTCTTT.

The genes are TRBV3-1 (or the pseudogene TRBV3-2) and TRBJ2-3; the D is unclear. Germline CDR1 is LGHDT and CDR2 is YNNKEL (reference sequence). This CDR3 has 14 residues. V lost 0 bases and J lost 10, with 14 bases in between. CDR3 region: CASSQDLLRGAQYF. For the CDR3, the DNA is TGTGCCAGCAGCCAAGATCTTCTCCGCGGTGCGCAGTATTTT.

A word on this clone: This CDR3 is also generated by other DNA sequences in the sample. The chain is built from TRBV24-1 and TRBJ2-3, with D perhaps matching TRBD1 (6 bases). Trimming left V 1 base short and J 2 bases short, with 12 bases between. This CDR3 comprises 16 residues. Germline CDR1 and CDR2: KGHDR and SFDVKD. CDR3 sequence reads: CATSDFGAGVTDTQYF. CDR3 DNA sequence: TGTGCCACCAGTGATTTTGGAGCAGGGGTCACAGATACGCAGTATTTT.

The chain is built from TRBV10-3 and TRBJ2-3, with 7 bases fitting TRBD1. The germline gives CDR1 ENHRY, CDR2 SYGVKD. This CDR3 spans 14 amino acids. V dropped 0 bases and J dropped 6; count of bases not matched to a gene: 3. The CDR3 region has the DNA TGTGCCATCAGTGAGTCGGACAGGTTTGATACGCAGTATTTT. This gives the protein CAISESDRFDTQYF.

J is TRBJ2-2 and V is TRBV12-3 or TRBV12-4; D is ambiguous. V gave up 6 bases and J gave up 4 bases, with 9 bases separating them. This CDR3 region has 13 residues. CDR3 residues: CASRYEVTGELFF. CDR3 nucleotide sequence: TGTGCCAGCAGGTACGAGGTCACCGGGGAGCTGTTTTTT.

The gene calls are TRBV4-2 and TRBJ2-6, with D unclear. Trimming pared 0 bases from V and 0 bases from J, leaving 9 bases between. This CDR3 is built from 17 residues. Germline CDR1 and CDR2: LGHNA and YNFKEQ. The CDR3 protein is CASSQEITLSGANVLTF. DNA for the CDR3: TGTGCCAGCAGCCAAGAGATCACTCTCTCTGGGGCCAACGTCCTGACTTTC.

This sequence joins TRBV7-2 and TRBJ1-1, with D maybe TRBD1 (6 bases). V lost 2 bases and J lost 0, with 10 bases in between. Germline V gene sequence: CDR1 SGHTA, CDR2 FQGNSA. The CDR3 spans 15 residues. In DNA form, the CDR3 reads TGTGCCAGCAGCTTATCCCAGGGGTTGAACACTGAAGCTTTCTTT. Its translation: CASSLSQGLNTEAFF.

The chain combines TRBV15 with TRBJ1-5, with 8 positions matching TRBD1. The CDR3 consists of 14 residues. Germline V lookup: CDR1 LNHNV, CDR2 YYDKDF (reference sequence). V dropped 3 bases and J dropped 5; count of bases not matched to a gene: 3. CDR3 region: CATSRDRDDQPQHF. CDR3 nucleotides: TGTGCCACCAGCAGGGACAGGGATGATCAGCCCCAGCATTTT. The full variable domain, rest sourced from reference TRBV15 and TRBJ1-5, is DAMVIQNPRYQVTQFGKPVTLSCSQTLNHNVMYWYQQKSSQAPKLLFHYYDKDFNNEADTPDNFQSRRPNTSFCFLDIRSPGLGDTAMYLCATSRDRDDQPQHFGDGTRLSIL.

J is TRBJ2-7 and V is TRBV9; TRBD1 is a possible D gene (5 bases). V lost 3 bases, J lost 4 bases, and 14 bases lay in between. The germline CDR1 and CDR2 sequences are SGDLS and YYNGEE. The CDR3 has 14 residues. The CDR3 loop reads CASSGQGGQYEQYF. The CDR3 DNA follows: TGTGCCAGCAGCGGCCAGGGTGGACAATACGAGCAGTACTTC.

The V and J genes are TRBV7-2 and TRBJ1-4; the D gene is possibly TRBD1 (5 bases). From germline, CDR1 is SGHTA and CDR2 FQGNSA. Trimming cost V 5 bases and J 7 bases, with 17 bases left between them. This CDR3 spans 15 amino acids. This CDR3 reads CASSQGRAAGEKLFF. Here the CDR3 DNA reads TGTGCCAGCAGCCAGGGAAGGGCGGCTGGTGAAAAACTGTTTTTT.